This T cell receptor beta chain was retrieved from a study of shared clonotypes between healthy human individuals. Samples underwent the assay at deep level. The assay was immunoSEQ multiplex PCR, and TCRdb's table has in-frame clones only and misses some. The sample lists 2 million to 2.5 million clones, approximately 94% seen once, with roughly 0.13% in the top ten. General study results and limits: Deeper or shallower sequencing was expected to change how clonotypes are shared among donors.

CDR1 and CDR2 (germline): SGHRS, YFSETQ. The CDR3 runs 18 residues. Trimming cost V 1 base and J 1 base; bases outside gene matches: 10. Notes on this clone: Its antigen is currently unknown.

The sample consisted of naive CD4+ T cells sorted from blood. Subset in this sample: CD45RA+ positively selected. The chain is built from TRBV5-1 and TRBJ2-1, with 8 bases lining up with TRBD2. This clonotype originated in a man younger than 35 in good health. The CDR3 reads CASSLRAGGFNSYNEQFF. The CDR3, as DNA: TGCGCCAGCAGCTTGCGTGCGGGAGGTTTTAATTCCTACAATGAGCAGTTCTTC.